What follows are 26 T cell receptor beta chains derived from one specimen sequenced in a study of OX40 agonist ivuxolimab in advanced cancers. Sequencing was performed with immunoSEQ multiplex PCR; in TCRdb, only in-frame clones are kept and a portion is missing. The sample lists fewer than 85,000 clones; roughly 90% were seen once. Sample: CD4+ or CD8+ T cells sorted from blood, taken in a trial of the OX40 agonist ivuxolimab. The receptors come from an adult with an advanced solid tumor such as melanoma, head and neck, liver or kidney cancer.

The chain has TRBV7-3 and TRBJ2-1; 11 nucleotides match TRBD2. The CDR3 has 20 amino acids. The V segment lost 2 bases and the J segment 2 bases; nucleotides outside the gene matches: 14. Germline CDR1 reads SGHTA; CDR2 reads FQGTGA. The CDR3 loop is CASSLRRGTSGRFAYNEQFF. As DNA, the CDR3 is TGTGCCAGCAGCTTACGTCGAGGCACTAGCGGGAGATTCGCCTACAATGAGCAGTTCTTC.

The chain is built from TRBV2 and TRBJ2-3; 7 nucleotides match TRBD2. Losses at the gene ends were 7 bases for V and 2 bases for J; bases not matched to a gene: 9. The CDR3 runs to 15 residues. CDR1 SNHLY and CDR2 FYNNEI come from the germline V gene. In DNA form, the CDR3 reads TGTGCCAGCACCGAGGGACTACCCCTCACAGATACGCAGTATTTT. This encodes CASTEGLPLTDTQYF.

The V gene is TRBV11-2, the J gene TRBJ2-1, with D perhaps TRBD2 (6 bases). Germline V gives CDR1 SGHAT, CDR2 FQNNGV. V was shortened by 2 bases and J by 1 base, with 6 bases between the two germline ends. This CDR3 region has 14 residues. The CDR3 protein is CASSLSGSYNEQFF. The CDR3 bases are TGTGCCAGCAGCTTAAGCGGGTCCTACAATGAGCAGTTCTTC.

This chain uses TRBV5-1 with TRBJ1-4; D unresolved. Trimming pared 4 bases from V and 5 bases from J, leaving 12 bases between. The CDR3 extends over 14 amino acids. Germline V gives CDR1 SGHRS, CDR2 YFSETQ. The CDR3, as DNA: TGCGCCAGCAGCATTTGGGCGGAGAATGAAAAACTGTTTTTT. As protein: CASSIWAENEKLFF. The full variable domain, completed using reference TRBV5-1 and TRBJ1-4, is KAGVTQTPRYLIKTRGQQVTLSCSPISGHRSVSWYQQTPGQGLQFLFEYFSETQRNKGNFPGRFSGRQFSNSRSEMNVSTLELGDSALYLCASSIWAENEKLFFGSGTQLSVL.

This clone occurred once. This rearrangement joins TRBV27 to TRBJ2-7, with 8 bases fitting TRBD2. The CDR3 totals 16 residues. Germline V gives CDR1 MNHEY, CDR2 SMNVEV (reference sequence). Losses at the gene ends were 3 bases for V and 0 bases for J; bases not matched to a gene: 7. DNA of the CDR3: TGTGCCAGCAGTTTCGCGGGGGGCTGGGGCTCCTACGAGCAGTACTTC. Protein sequence: CASSFAGGWGSYEQYF.

This chain joins TRBV2 and TRBJ2-1, with 7 nucleotides matching TRBD1. The germline CDR1 and CDR2 sequences are SNHLY and FYNNEI. Trimming removed 4 bases from V and 7 bases from J; junction bases left unmatched: 10. The CDR3 spans 15 residues. The CDR3 nucleotides read TGTGCCAGCAGTGGGCAGGGACAGACCAAGAATGAGCAGTTCTTC. It is translated as CASSGQGQTKNEQFF.

This rearrangement joins TRBV7-3 to TRBJ2-3; D call uncertain. V dropped 4 bases and J dropped 5 bases, with 13 bases sitting between them. There are 14 residues in the CDR3. Per the germline V gene, CDR1 is SGHTA and CDR2 is FQGTGA. The CDR3 DNA sequence: TGTGCCAGCAGCTCACTTGGGGTATTAGATACGCAGTATTTT. Translated, it gives CASSSLGVLDTQYF. The whole variable domain, filled in from reference TRBV7-3 and TRBJ2-3, reads GAGVSQTPSNKVTEKGKYVELRCDPISGHTALYWYRQSLGQGPEFLIYFQGTGAADDSGLPNDRFFAVRPEGSVSTLKIQRTERGDSAVYLCASSSLGVLDTQYFGPGTRLTVL.

The chain has TRBV25-1 and TRBJ2-5; D uncertain. With 3 bases removed from V and 4 bases from J, the gap between germline ends came to 12 bases. Germline V CDR1 and CDR2: MGHDK, SYGVNS. The length of the CDR3 is 14 residues. The CDR3 bases are TGTGCCAGCAGTGATCCACGAGGTGTAGAGACCCAGTACTTC. Its protein is CASSDPRGVETQYF.

The rearrangement links TRBV11-3 to TRBJ2-1; 14 nucleotides align to TRBD2. The J segment lost 7 bases and the V segment lost 4 bases, leaving 9 bases of the junction unmatched. Germline V CDR1 and CDR2: SGHNT, YENEEA. This CDR3 region has 17 residues. As DNA, the CDR3 is TGTGCCAGCAGCTCCCGGACTAGCGGGAGGTTTGGGAATGAGCAGTTCTTC. Translated, it gives CASSSRTSGRFGNEQFF.

The CDR3 loop reads CASSLSTSGITDTQYF. For the CDR3, the DNA is TGTGCCAGCAGCCTTTCGACTAGCGGGATCACAGATACGCAGTATTTT. This sequence joins TRBV11-3 and TRBJ2-3; 11 positions agree with TRBD2. J was trimmed by 2 bases and V by 5 bases; bases with no gene match: 6. CDR1 is SGHNT and CDR2 is YENEEA in the germline V gene. The CDR3 loop spans 16 amino acids.

The rearrangement uses TRBV25-1 and TRBJ2-7; D not resolved. The V gene lost 7 bases and the J gene lost 5 bases, with 12 bases spanning the gap. Looked up from germline, CDR1 is MGHDK and CDR2 is SYGVNS. The CDR3 covers 12 residues. This CDR3 is CASTGFSNEQYF. CDR3 coding DNA: TGTGCCAGCACTGGCTTTTCCAACGAGCAGTACTTC.

This clone was seen once. The J gene is TRBJ1-2, the V gene TRBV18; D might be TRBD1 (5 bases). V lost 3 bases, J lost 5 bases, and 10 bases lay in between. This CDR3 region has 13 residues. The germline CDR1 and CDR2 sequences are KGHSH and LQKENI. The CDR3, as DNA: TGTGCCAGCTCACCCCAGGGCCCGTATGGCTACACCTTC. Amino acids: CASSPQGPYGYTF.

V gene TRBV18 combines with J gene TRBJ2-5; D unclear. The CDR3 runs to 12 residues. CDR1 KGHSH and CDR2 LQKENI come from the germline V gene. Trimming left V 3 bases short and J 5 bases short, with 7 bases between. CDR3 sequence: CASSPRFETQYF. For the CDR3, the DNA is TGTGCCAGCTCACCTCGATTCGAGACCCAGTACTTC.

V usage is TRBV19 and J usage is TRBJ1-4, with 7 bases identical to TRBD1. Trimming took 7 bases from V and 1 from J; bases not matched to a gene: 6. The germline CDR1 and CDR2 sequences are LNHDA and SQIVND (reference sequence). CDR3 length: 15 amino acids. As DNA, the CDR3 is TGTGCCAGTACGAGGGGGCGGGTAACTAATGAAAAACTGTTTTTT. Translation gives CASTRGRVTNEKLFF. The variable domain in full, with the rest retrieved from reference TRBV19 and TRBJ1-4, is DGGITQSPKYLFRKEGQNVTLSCEQNLNHDAMYWYRQDPGQGLRLIYYSQIVNDFQKGDIAEGYSVSREKKESFPLTVTSAQKNPTAFYLCASTRGRVTNEKLFFGSGTQLSVL.

This chain joins TRBV6-1 and TRBJ2-6; D call uncertain. This CDR3 is 18 amino acids long. CDR1 is MNHNS, CDR2 SASEGT, per germline. V shed 0 bases and J shed 2 bases, with 14 bases lying between them. This CDR3 reads CASSEARNPDPGANVLTF. For the CDR3, the DNA is TGTGCCAGCAGTGAAGCGCGGAACCCCGACCCTGGGGCCAACGTCCTGACTTTC.

V and J are TRBV19 and TRBJ1-5, with 7 bases lining up with TRBD1. The CDR3 is made up of 14 amino acids. Germline V gives CDR1 LNHDA, CDR2 SQIVND (reference sequence). V dropped 8 bases and J dropped 6; count of bases not matched to a gene: 10. The CDR3 coding sequence is TGTGCCAGTCATCAGGGGGGCGCGGTTCAGCCCCAGCATTTT. Its translation is CASHQGGAVQPQHF.

J is TRBJ2-5 and V is TRBV19, with D uncertain. Deletions cut 3 bases from V and 5 bases from J, with 16 bases between. The V gene's germline CDR1 is LNHDA and CDR2 SQIVND (reference sequence). The CDR3 covers 15 residues. In nucleotides, the CDR3 is TGTGCCAGTAGTATGGGTCCTAGTACGAAGGAGACCCAGTACTTC. It translates to CASSMGPSTKETQYF.

J is TRBJ2-7 and V is TRBV6-8; 12 bases are shared with TRBD2. Germline CDR1 is MNHGY and CDR2 is SAAAGT. The V segment lost 5 bases and the J segment 6 bases; nucleotides outside the gene matches: 17. The CDR3 has 18 residues. Written as DNA, the CDR3 is TGTGCCAGCAGTGCCCTGACTAGCGGGAGAGAGGGTGCGGGCGAGCAGTACTTC. The encoded protein is CASSALTSGREGAGEQYF.

The rearrangement links TRBV7-9 to TRBJ1-4; tentatively, D is TRBD1 (5 bases). CDR3 size: 17 residues. Trimming pared 1 base from V and 8 bases from J, leaving 20 bases between. Germline loops: CDR1 SEHNR, CDR2 FQNEAQ (reference sequence). CDR3 amino acids: CASSLGKGAAAREKLFF. The CDR3 coding sequence is TGTGCCAGCAGCTTAGGGAAAGGGGCTGCTGCTCGGGAAAAACTGTTTTTT.

This clone was seen a single time. This chain joins TRBV4-3 and TRBJ2-6; D is possibly TRBD1 or TRBD2 (5 bases each). V gave up 1 base and J gave up 6 bases, with 10 bases separating them. The V gene's germline CDR1 is LGHNA and CDR2 YSLEER. This CDR3 is 15 amino acids long. The CDR3 DNA is TGCGCCAGCAGCCAAGGATGGGACGAGGCCAACGTCCTGACTTTC. It specifies CASSQGWDEANVLTF.

V and J are TRBV7-2 and TRBJ2-7; 7 bases are a match to TRBD2. CDR1 and CDR2 (germline): SGHTA, FQGNSA. Germline trimming cut 6 bases from V and 7 bases from J; bases unmatched to any gene: 15. There are 15 residues in the CDR3. DNA for the CDR3: TGTGCCAGCAGTCTAACGGGAGGACAAGGGAGGGAGCAGTACTTC. Translating gives CASSLTGGQGREQYF.

This rearrangement joins TRBV15 to TRBJ2-7; D is unresolved. This CDR3 is built from 12 residues. Germline CDR1 LNHNV, CDR2 YYDKDF (reference sequence). Trimming cost V 1 base and J 4 bases, with 5 bases left between them. The CDR3 region has the DNA TGTGCCACCAGCAGAGCGACGTACGAGCAGTACTTC. Translated: CATSRATYEQYF.

This chain connects TRBV7-2 to TRBJ1-2; 11 bases are a match to TRBD1. With 1 base clipped from V and 9 bases from J, the junction kept 4 bases outside the gene matches. Germline lookup yields CDR1 SGHTA and CDR2 FQGNSA. This CDR3 has 14 amino acids. The CDR3 region is CASSLDRTGGSYTF. The CDR3 DNA is TGTGCCAGCAGCTTAGACCGGACAGGGGGCAGCTACACCTTC.

A single count supports this clone. This rearrangement joins TRBV21-1 to TRBJ2-5; the D segment call TRBD1 is taken from the table without a DNA check. TRBV21-1 corresponds to a pseudogene. The CDR3 sequence is 15 residues long. CDR3 residues: CASSKVYTPQETQYF. CDR3 DNA: TGTGCCAGCAGCAAAGTGTACACCCCACAAGAGACCCAGTACTTC.

V and J are TRBV4-1 and TRBJ2-1; 8 bases align to TRBD2. V lost 0 bases to trimming and J lost 9 bases; unmatched junction nucleotides: 10. Germline loops: CDR1 MGHRA, CDR2 YSYEKL. The CDR3 runs 16 residues. CDR3 region: CASSQDQAGARGEQFF. CDR3 bases: TGCGCCAGCAGCCAAGATCAAGCGGGGGCCCGGGGTGAGCAGTTCTTC.

V is TRBV18 and J is TRBJ2-2, with D possibly matching TRBD1 (6 bases). Trimming stripped 2 bases from V and 3 bases from J, with 13 bases between. The germline V gene encodes CDR1 KGHSH and CDR2 LQKENI. The CDR3 is 16 residues long. The CDR3 region has the DNA TGTGCCAGCTCACCATTGAACAGGGCGGACACCGGGGAGCTGTTTTTT. Translation: CASSPLNRADTGELFF.